Each of the 18 T cell receptor beta chains below was sequenced from the same sample in a study of cytomegalovirus exposure and HLA in healthy donors listed by TCRdb under 2017. Libraries were prepared through the immunoSEQ multiplex PCR assay. For the multiplex PCR, a mixture combining 60 forward primers for TCR Vbeta segments and 13 reverse primers for TCR Jbeta segments was used. As stored in TCRdb, this immuneACCESS dataset retains in-frame rearrangements with V and J assigned. A fraction of the clones does not appear; measured against another copy, unresolved V genes explain less than half of the discrepancy, and the remainder lacks a known reason. The sample table contains approximately 160,000 clones; only one count was recorded for roughly 70% of them. The ten largest account for 2.5% to 3.5% of the sample. Sequencing was carried out using PBMCs. The receptors were gathered from a woman between 50 and 59 years old in good health and CMV-seropositive.

The J gene is TRBJ2-1, the V gene TRBV29-1, with TRBD2 identical over 8 bases. CDR3 length: 15 amino acids. The V and J ends lost 4 bases and 7 bases, in that order; junction bases with no gene match: 12. Germline lookup yields CDR1 SQVTM and CDR2 ANQGSEA. The CDR3 protein is CSVVPGGGLRNEQFF. For the CDR3, the DNA is TGCAGCGTTGTACCGGGAGGGGGACTAAGAAATGAGCAGTTCTTC.

This rearrangement joins TRBV5-4 to TRBJ2-5, with TRBD1 matching over 8 bases. CDR3 length: 15 residues. V lost 4 bases to trimming and J lost 5 bases; unmatched junction nucleotides: 10. CDR1 SGHNT and CDR2 YYREEE come from the germline V gene (reference sequence). The DNA for the CDR3 is TGTGCCAGCAGCCAGCCGGGACAGGACGGGGAGACCCAGTACTTC. Protein: CASSQPGQDGETQYF.

The gene calls are TRBV5-1 and TRBJ1-1; D ambiguous. Trimming left V 0 bases short and J 4 bases short, with 10 bases between. This CDR3 has 14 amino acids. Looked up from germline, CDR1 is SGHRS and CDR2 is YFSETQ. The CDR3 protein is CASSLDRERTEAFF. The DNA for the CDR3 is TGCGCCAGCAGCTTGGATAGGGAGCGCACTGAAGCTTTCTTT. The entire variable domain, with the rest obtained from reference TRBV5-1 and TRBJ1-1, is as follows: KAGVTQTPRYLIKTRGQQVTLSCSPISGHRSVSWYQQTPGQGLQFLFEYFSETQRNKGNFPGRFSGRQFSNSRSEMNVSTLELGDSALYLCASSLDRERTEAFFGQGTRLTVV.

This clone appeared once. The rearrangement uses TRBV7-8 and TRBJ1-6, with 8 bases that match TRBD1. The V segment lost 4 bases and the J segment 9 bases; nucleotides outside the gene matches: 8. CDR3 length: 15 residues. Germline V gene data show CDR1 as SGHVS and CDR2 as FQNEAQ. The CDR3 protein is CASSSHPGGGSPLHF. DNA of the CDR3: TGTGCCAGCAGCTCACACCCAGGGGGCGGTTCACCCCTCCACTTT.

The genes are TRBV11-3 and TRBJ2-5; 7 bases are shared with TRBD1. V gave up 5 bases and J gave up 5 bases; unmatched junction bases: 5. The CDR3 runs 13 residues. CDR1 is SGHNT and CDR2 is YENEEA in the germline V gene. CDR3 residues: CASSPGTVETQYF. In DNA, the CDR3 is TGTGCCAGCAGCCCTGGGACAGTCGAGACCCAGTACTTC.

This rearrangement joins TRBV5-1 to TRBJ2-2; 11 positions agree with TRBD2. Germline V CDR1 and CDR2: SGHRS, YFSETQ. This CDR3 has 17 amino acids. The junction had 7 bases not matched to a gene; V was cut back by 1 base and J by 5 bases. CDR3 sequence (DNA): TGCGCCAGCAGCTTGTACGGGACTAGCGGAGATACCGGGGAGCTGTTTTTT. Translated: CASSLYGTSGDTGELFF.

This clone was picked up a small number of times. The CDR3 sequence: CASSARSSGANVLTF. As DNA, the CDR3 is TGTGCCAGCAGCGCCCGTAGCTCTGGGGCCAACGTCCTGACTTTC. This chain links TRBV7-9 with TRBJ2-6; D is uncertain. Germline CDR1 reads SEHNR; CDR2 reads FQNEAQ (reference sequence). Trimming shortened V by 5 bases and J by 0 bases, and 8 bases separated the two germline ends. The CDR3 runs to 15 residues.

This clone came up a few times. The V call is TRBV5-8, the J call TRBJ2-1; TRBD2 matches at 7 bases. The CDR3 totals 15 residues. Trimming took 4 bases from V and 3 from J; bases not matched to a gene: 7. Germline CDR1 reads SGHTS; CDR2 reads YDEGEE. CDR3 bases: TGTGCCAGCAGCCCCCGGGGGGTAGTCTACAATGAGCAGTTCTTC. Amino acids: CASSPRGVVYNEQFF.

This clone was seen once. This chain joins TRBV27 and TRBJ2-3; perhaps TRBD2 as D (7 bases). The CDR3 extends over 15 amino acids. Looked up from germline, CDR1 is MNHEY and CDR2 is SMNVEV (reference sequence). Deletions cut 1 base from V and 5 bases from J, with 13 bases between. This CDR3 reads CASSLYAGEGDTQYF. CDR3 DNA: TGTGCCAGCAGTTTATATGCAGGGGAGGGAGATACGCAGTATTTT.

The chain combines TRBV9 with TRBJ1-1; possible D gene TRBD1, 5 bases. CDR1 and CDR2 (germline): SGDLS, YYNGEE. The CDR3 totals 13 residues. V shed 3 bases and J shed 9 bases, with 15 bases lying between them. In nucleotides, the CDR3 is TGTGCCAGCAGCGAGAGCCCCGACAGACAAGCTTTCTTT. Translation: CASSESPDRQAFF.

The rearrangement joins TRBV5-6 to TRBJ1-1; 11 positions match TRBD1. Germline lookup yields CDR1 SGHDT and CDR2 YYEEEE. The CDR3 spans 18 residues. The junction had 20 bases not matched to a gene; V was cut back by 9 bases and J by 4 bases. CDR3 region: CATSPGPGQGVIGTEAFF. Written as DNA, the CDR3 is TGTGCCACCTCTCCGGGGCCGGGACAGGGGGTAATCGGCACTGAAGCTTTCTTT.

V is TRBV10-3 and J is TRBJ2-1; 9 positions match TRBD1. Germline V gives CDR1 ENHRY, CDR2 SYGVKD. The J segment lost 9 bases and the V segment lost 10 bases, leaving 13 bases of the junction unmatched. CDR3 length: 14 residues. CDR3 in DNA: TGTGCCAGCGGACTGGGACAGGGAACTATTGAGCAGTTCTTC. Residues: CASGLGQGTIEQFF.

J is TRBJ1-1 and V is TRBV4-2; D is unresolved. CDR1 and CDR2 from the germline V gene are LGHNA and YNFKEQ. The V end was cut by 0 bases, the J end by 1 base, with 9 bases between. The CDR3 is 15 amino acids. CDR3 loop: CASSQDGGSNTEAFF. In nucleotides, the CDR3 is TGTGCCAGCAGCCAAGATGGCGGATCGAACACTGAAGCTTTCTTT.

The chain joins TRBV5-4 to TRBJ2-2, with 9 nucleotides matching TRBD2. The ends lost 0 bases at V and 5 bases at J; junction bases unmatched: 5. CDR1 and CDR2 (germline): SGHNT, YYREEE (reference sequence). The CDR3 loop spans 16 amino acids. This CDR3 reads CASSLGGLAKTGELFF. In DNA, the CDR3 is TGTGCCAGCAGCTTGGGGGGACTAGCAAAAACCGGGGAGCTGTTTTTT.

J is TRBJ1-6 and V is TRBV2; D may be TRBD1 (5 bases). Per germline, CDR1 SNHLY and CDR2 FYNNEI. This CDR3 region has 16 residues. V was shortened by 3 bases and J by 3 bases, with 12 bases between the two germline ends. CDR3 loop: CASSESPGHYNSPLHF. DNA for the CDR3: TGTGCCAGCAGTGAGTCCCCCGGACACTATAATTCACCCCTCCACTTT. Variable domain in full (rest from reference TRBV2 and TRBJ1-6): EPEVTQTPSHQVTQMGQEVILRCVPISNHLYFYWYRQILGQKVEFLVSFYNNEISEKSEIFDDQFSVERPDGSNFTLKIRSTKLEDSAMYFCASSESPGHYNSPLHFGNGTRLTVT.

Worth noting for this clone: One end of the junction is discordant with germline, which a read error may explain. The sample carries other DNA sequences with the same CDR3. This chain links TRBV4-1 with TRBJ1-3; D gene unclear. Germline-derived CDR1 and CDR2 are MGHRA and YSYEKL. This CDR3 comprises 16 residues. DNA for the CDR3: TGCGCCAGCAGCCAATTCTACAGTCCCTCTGGAAACACCATATACTTT. Protein sequence: CASSQFYSPSGNTIYF.

V usage is TRBV5-1 and J usage is TRBJ2-1, with TRBD1 identical over 8 bases. V trimming: 0 bases; J trimming: 9 bases; junction bases outside the gene matches: 11. In germline, CDR1 is SGHRS, CDR2 YFSETQ. The CDR3 contains 16 residues. The CDR3 sequence: CASSLDPGQAMGEQFF. The CDR3 DNA sequence: TGCGCCAGCAGCTTGGACCCGGGACAGGCGATGGGTGAGCAGTTCTTC.

V gene TRBV5-1 combines with J gene TRBJ1-1; 7 bases align to TRBD1. CDR1 and CDR2 from the germline V gene are SGHRS and YFSETQ. The CDR3 has 14 amino acids. V lost 3 bases, J lost 1 base, and 3 bases stayed unmatched. For the CDR3, the DNA is TGCGCCAGCAGCTCCGGGACAGCGAACACTGAAGCTTTCTTT. The encoded protein is CASSSGTANTEAFF. Using reference TRBV5-1 and TRBJ1-1 for the parts outside the CDR3, the full variable domain is KAGVTQTPRYLIKTRGQQVTLSCSPISGHRSVSWYQQTPGQGLQFLFEYFSETQRNKGNFPGRFSGRQFSNSRSEMNVSTLELGDSALYLCASSSGTANTEAFFGQGTRLTVV.